A single sample is the source of the 21 T cell receptor beta chains below, sequenced in a study of T cells in Graves' hyperthyroidism and ophthalmopathy (dated by TCRdb to between 2017 and 2020). Preparation of the library involved multiplex PCR. Instrument used: Illumina HiSeq 2000. TCR beta CDR3 regions were amplified from RNA transcripts. The first round of RT-PCR for the TCR CDR3 was performed with the HTBI primer set and the Qiagen OneStep RT-PCR kit. TCRdb trimmed public reads at Q25 via fastp, called clones via MiXCR and kept in-frame beta chains. Merged by CDR3 protein, the rows form single entries marked with the most common genes and DNA. Here the sample has a few hundred thousand distinct CDR3 sequences; roughly 50% occur a single time. Of the sample, around 8% falls within the top ten clones. Source material: peripheral blood or thyroid tissue (not recorded which). The origin of the receptors is a woman aged 18 to 35 with Graves' hyperthyroidism.

This clonotype occurred many times. The chain combines TRBV29-1 with TRBJ1-1; unclear D gene. V lost 5 bases and J 0 bases, leaving 7 bases between the germline ends. The CDR3 loop spans 12 amino acids. Germline V gene data show CDR1 as SQVTM and CDR2 as ANQGSEA. CDR3 DNA: TGCAGCGTTCATGGGGTGAACACTGAAGCTTTCTTT. Amino acids: CSVHGVNTEAFF.

This chain uses TRBV20-1 with TRBJ2-5; D not certain. The CDR3 has 12 amino acids. Deletions cut 0 bases from V and 6 bases from J, with 8 bases between. Germline V gene data show CDR1 as DFQATT and CDR2 as SNEGSKA (reference sequence). DNA for the CDR3: TGCAGTGCTAGAGATATAGGACAGACCCAGTACTTC. Translated, it gives CSARDIGQTQYF.

This clonotype was picked up a small number of times. The chain links TRBV2 to TRBJ2-3; 9 bases align to TRBD2. V gave up 7 bases and J gave up 0 bases; unmatched junction bases: 2. The CDR3 covers 14 residues. CDR1 is SNHLY and CDR2 is FYNNEI in the germline V gene. CDR3 in DNA: TGTGCCAGCAAACTAGCGGGTAGCACAGATACGCAGTATTTT. Amino acids: CASKLAGSTDTQYF.

This clonotype was detected many times. The chain carries TRBV20-1 and TRBJ2-3; 7 bases agree with TRBD2. The CDR3 length is 14 residues. With V trimmed by 4 bases and J by 6 bases, 10 bases remained unmatched. The V gene's germline CDR1 is DFQATT and CDR2 SNEGSKA (reference sequence). Written as DNA, the CDR3 is TGCAGTGCTATTGTGCGGGAGAAGGGGGATACGCAGTATTTT. Amino acid sequence: CSAIVREKGDTQYF.

The rearrangement joins TRBV20-1 to TRBJ2-1, with 7 bases aligning to TRBD2. Germline CDR1 reads DFQATT; CDR2 reads SNEGSKA (reference sequence). This CDR3 contains 18 residues. Trimming removed 1 base from V and 3 bases from J; junction bases left unmatched: 15. In DNA, the CDR3 is TGCAGTGCTAGAGTCAGGCTAGGAGGGAGGGCCTTCTACAATGAGCAGTTCTTC. Encoded protein: CSARVRLGGRAFYNEQFF.

J is TRBJ1-1 and V is TRBV5-1; tentatively, D is TRBD1 (5 bases). The CDR3 contains 17 residues. Trimming took off 4 bases at V and 2 bases at J, with 21 bases between the two ends. Per the germline V gene, CDR1 is SGHRS and CDR2 is YFSETQ. CDR3 DNA: TGCGCCAGCAGCCCCCGGACGAGGGGCGCGGGAAACACTGAAGCTTTCTTT. As protein: CASSPRTRGAGNTEAFF.

The genes are TRBV6-5 and TRBJ2-7; D ambiguous. Trimming pared 7 bases from V and 2 bases from J, leaving 12 bases between. The CDR3 totals 13 residues. Germline V CDR1 and CDR2: MNHEY, SVGAGI. The CDR3 DNA is TGTGCCAGCAACCGGGTATTCCCCTACGAGCAGTACTTC. This codes for CASNRVFPYEQYF.

Many counts were recorded for this clonotype. The chain uses TRBV20-1 and TRBJ1-1; D is undetermined. The V gene lost 1 base and the J gene lost 6 bases, with 12 bases spanning the gap. Looked up from germline, CDR1 is DFQATT and CDR2 is SNEGSKA (reference sequence). The CDR3 has 13 residues. The CDR3 sequence: CSARVWRASEAFF. CDR3 nucleotide sequence: TGCAGTGCTAGAGTTTGGAGGGCCTCTGAAGCTTTCTTT.

This clonotype was detected ten times or more. The V call is TRBV9, the J call TRBJ2-7; tentative D call: TRBD1 (6 bases). The ends were cut back, 0 bases at V and 6 bases at J, with 13 bases in the middle. The CDR3 runs 14 residues. Germline-derived CDR1 and CDR2 are SGDLS and YYNGEE. This CDR3 is CASSVARQDSEQYF. Written as DNA, the CDR3 is TGTGCCAGCAGCGTAGCACGTCAGGACAGCGAGCAGTACTTC.

This clonotype came up once. The rearrangement uses TRBV11-2 and TRBJ2-5; D remains ambiguous. Trimming took 5 bases from V and 1 from J, leaving 8 bases between them. The germline CDR1 and CDR2 sequences are SGHAT and FQNNGV. This CDR3 is 13 amino acids long. CDR3 DNA: TGTGCCAGCAGCCAGAATGGCCAAGAGACCCAGTACTTC. Protein product: CASSQNGQETQYF.

At least ten counts were recorded for this clonotype. The chain is built from TRBV2 and TRBJ1-5; tentatively, D is TRBD1 (6 bases). CDR1 and CDR2 (germline): SNHLY, FYNNEI. Trimming stripped 5 bases from V and 0 bases from J, with 11 bases between. The CDR3 extends over 15 amino acids. DNA for the CDR3: TGTGCCAGCAGTTTACAGGGATATAGCAATCAGCCCCAGCATTTT. Its translation is CASSLQGYSNQPQHF.

The V call is TRBV11-2, the J call TRBJ2-7, with 11 bases lining up with TRBD2. The V and J ends lost 5 bases and 3 bases, in that order; junction bases with no gene match: 6. This CDR3 has 15 amino acids. The germline V gene encodes CDR1 SGHAT and CDR2 FQNNGV. CDR3 nucleotides: TGTGCCAGCAGCGCACCGGGACTAGCGGTCTACGAGCAGTACTTC. Residues: CASSAPGLAVYEQYF. The whole variable domain, filled in from reference TRBV11-2 and TRBJ2-7, reads EAGVAQSPRYKIIEKRQSVAFWCNPISGHATLYWYQQILGQGPKLLIQFQNNGVVDDSQLPKDRFSAERLKGVDSTLKIQPAKLEDSAVYLCASSAPGLAVYEQYFGPGTRLTVT.

This clonotype was counted many times. The chain links TRBV29-1 to TRBJ2-5; D is uncertain. V gave up 6 bases and J gave up 2 bases, with 13 bases separating them. The CDR3 contains 13 residues. The germline V gene has CDR1 SQVTM and CDR2 ANQGSEA. The CDR3 region is CSVLEVRQETQYF. In DNA, the CDR3 is TGCAGCGTGCTCGAGGTCAGACAAGAGACCCAGTACTTC.

This clonotype was picked up many times. The CDR3 loop reads CASSYLGQGIYQPQHF. In DNA, the CDR3 is TGTGCCAGCAGTTACCTGGGACAGGGGATTTATCAGCCCCAGCATTTT. The gene calls are TRBV6-2 or TRBV6-3 and TRBJ1-5, with 10 bases lining up with TRBD1. This CDR3 is 16 amino acids long. V lost 2 bases and J lost 5; bases outside the gene matches: 6. Germline V gene lookup returns CDR1 MNHEY and CDR2 SVGEGT.

V and J are TRBV7-3 and TRBJ2-7; D is uncertain. The end of the DNA fits TRBJ2-1 better, so the J call may be wrong. The CDR3 covers 15 residues. In germline, CDR1 is SGHTA, CDR2 FQGTGA. CDR3 nucleotides: TGTGCCAGCAGCTTCATCTTGACTTGGTACAATGAGCAGTTCTTC. It translates to CASSFILTWYNEQFF.

The chain employs TRBV12-3 or TRBV12-4 and TRBJ2-5; a weak D match, TRBD2 (6 bases). The DNA end is a closer match to TRBJ2-1, so the J assignment may be wrong. CDR3 length: 12 amino acids. CDR3 nucleotides: TGTGCCAGCAGCCCAAGGCGGGGAGAGCAGTTCTTC. It encodes CASSPRRGEQFF.

The rearrangement uses TRBV12-3 or TRBV12-4 and TRBJ1-3; D uncertain. The CDR3 is 16 amino acids. V shed 1 base and J shed 0 bases, with 10 bases lying between them. CDR3 amino acids: CASSLGEGLSGNTIYF. CDR3 nucleotides: TGTGCCAGCAGTTTAGGGGAAGGGCTCTCTGGAAACACCATATATTTT.

The genes are TRBV4-3 and TRBJ2-2; no clear D. In germline, CDR1 is LGHNA, CDR2 YSLEER. This CDR3 has 13 amino acids. The V end lost 4 bases, the J end lost 4 bases, and 7 bases lay between the germline ends. The CDR3 loop is CASSRDITGELFF. The CDR3, as DNA: TGCGCCAGCAGCCGAGACATCACCGGGGAGCTGTTTTTT.

J is TRBJ1-4 and V is TRBV4-2, with D possibly matching TRBD1 (6 bases). V was trimmed by 8 bases and J by 14 bases, leaving 18 bases between them. This CDR3 is 12 amino acids long. Germline V CDR1 and CDR2: LGHNA, YNFKEQ. The chain's CDR3 is CASALEGGRLFF. CDR3 nucleotides: TGTGCCAGCGCCCTGGAGGGGGGACGGCTGTTTTTT.

Ten or more counts support this clonotype. CDR3 coding DNA: TGTGCCAGCAGTTCACAGGGGCGGTCTGAAGCTTTCTTT. Translated: CASSSQGRSEAFF. The J gene is TRBJ1-1, the V gene TRBV12-3 or TRBV12-4, with 7 bases identical to TRBD1. There are 13 residues in the CDR3. Trimming at V came to 4 bases and at J to 6 bases, leaving 5 bases not matched to a gene.

V is TRBV29-1 and J is TRBJ1-3; D gene unclear. V gave up 2 bases and J gave up 7 bases, with 12 bases separating them. The CDR3 loop spans 13 amino acids. Germline lookup yields CDR1 SQVTM and CDR2 ANQGSEA. CDR3 DNA: TGCAGCGTTGAAACGCACGGTGTGAACACCATATATTTT. It translates to CSVETHGVNTIYF. The variable domain in full, with the rest retrieved from reference TRBV29-1 and TRBJ1-3, is SAVISQKPSRDICQRGTSLTIQCQVDSQVTMMFWYRQQPGQSLTLIATANQGSEATYESGFVIDKFPISRPNLTFSTLTVSNMSPEDSSIYLCSVETHGVNTIYFGEGSWLTVV.